The 32 T cell receptor beta chains in this list originate from one sample, sequenced in a study of control samples from healthy donors and cancer patients. The table came from immunoSEQ multiplex PCR; TCRdb's copy has only in-frame clones and leaves some out. The top ten hold approximately 12% of the sample, which has around 150,000 clones, 70% to 90% seen once. The material sequenced was blood. These receptors all stem from a man aged 30-40 years in good health.

The V call is TRBV19, the J call TRBJ1-5; D gene ambiguous. The CDR3 loop spans 12 amino acids. The germline V gene has CDR1 LNHDA and CDR2 SQIVND (reference sequence). The V end lost 5 bases, the J end lost 10 bases, and 12 bases lay between the germline ends. This chain's CDR3 is CASSSYREPQHF. The CDR3 DNA reads TGTGCCAGTAGTTCATACCGGGAACCCCAGCATTTT.

The genes are TRBV10-3 and TRBJ2-3, with 8 bases that match TRBD2. Germline loops: CDR1 ENHRY, CDR2 SYGVKD. J was trimmed by 6 bases and V by 4 bases; bases with no gene match: 12. This CDR3 spans 16 amino acids. CDR3 in DNA: TGTGCCATCAGTGTCTTTCCGGGGGGGCTCGTGGATACGCAGTATTTT. As protein: CAISVFPGGLVDTQYF.

In its sample, this clone was seen once. This chain links TRBV5-1 with TRBJ1-6, with 7 bases lining up with TRBD1. Germline V lookup: CDR1 SGHRS, CDR2 YFSETQ. Losses at the gene ends were 0 bases for V and 6 bases for J; bases not matched to a gene: 3. There are 15 residues in the CDR3. The CDR3 is CASSLDRGANSPLHF. For the CDR3, the DNA is TGCGCCAGCAGCTTGGACAGGGGAGCTAATTCACCCCTCCACTTT.

V usage is TRBV27 and J usage is TRBJ2-1, with 7 bases fitting TRBD2. The length of the CDR3 is 15 residues. V lost 5 bases, J lost 4 bases, and 8 bases stayed unmatched. Germline CDR1 and CDR2: MNHEY and SMNVEV (reference sequence). The CDR3 DNA follows: TGTGCCAGCAGTGCTGGGGGGGATTCTTACAATGAGCAGTTCTTC. Its translation is CASSAGGDSYNEQFF.

The rearrangement links TRBV5-1 to TRBJ2-1, with 10 bases identical to TRBD2. Germline CDR1 reads SGHRS; CDR2 reads YFSETQ. The CDR3 is 16 amino acids. The trim removed 4 bases at V and 0 bases at J, leaving 4 bases unmatched. The CDR3 loop is CASSDRLAGSYNEQFF. The CDR3 bases are TGCGCCAGCAGCGACCGACTAGCGGGCTCCTACAATGAGCAGTTCTTC. Based on the CDR3 plus reference TRBV5-1 and TRBJ2-1, the full variable domain is KAGVTQTPRYLIKTRGQQVTLSCSPISGHRSVSWYQQTPGQGLQFLFEYFSETQRNKGNFPGRFSGRQFSNSRSEMNVSTLELGDSALYLCASSDRLAGSYNEQFFGPGTRLTVL.

V usage is TRBV18 and J usage is TRBJ1-1, with a tentative D call TRBD1 (5 bases). With 2 bases removed from V and 0 bases from J, the gap between germline ends came to 13 bases. CDR1 is KGHSH, CDR2 LQKENI, per germline. The CDR3 runs to 16 residues. The CDR3 region has the DNA TGTGCCAGCTCACCAGTACGGGACGGAATGAACACTGAAGCTTTCTTT. This encodes CASSPVRDGMNTEAFF.

This clone was recorded only once. The chain couples TRBV4-2 to TRBJ2-5, with a tentative D call TRBD1 (5 bases). The CDR3 runs to 17 residues. Looked up from germline, CDR1 is LGHNA and CDR2 is YNFKEQ. The germline V and J ends were trimmed by 0 bases and 3 bases, with 17 bases remaining between them. This CDR3 is CASSQDQAPSGKETQYF. The CDR3 coding sequence is TGTGCCAGCAGCCAAGATCAGGCCCCCTCAGGGAAAGAGACCCAGTACTTC.

The chain employs TRBV6-5 and TRBJ1-6; 7 positions match TRBD1. Losses at the gene ends were 0 bases for V and 6 bases for J; bases not matched to a gene: 5. The CDR3 consists of 16 residues. Germline V gene data show CDR1 as MNHEY and CDR2 as SVGAGI. In nucleotides, the CDR3 is TGTGCCAGCAGTTACTCGAGCCGACAGGGTAATTCACCCCTCCACTTT. Amino acids: CASSYSSRQGNSPLHF.

Comment on this clone: This specimen includes other DNA sequences encoding the same CDR3. The chain is built from TRBV6-5 and TRBJ1-1; 8 bases are shared with TRBD1. The ends lost 6 bases at V and 10 bases at J; junction bases unmatched: 4. This CDR3 comprises 11 residues. The germline gives CDR1 MNHEY, CDR2 SVGAGI. In DNA, the CDR3 is TGTGCCAGCAGGCAGGGGGCGCGAGCTTTCTTT. This sequence encodes CASRQGARAFF.

This sequence joins TRBV7-9 and TRBJ1-2; 8 bases agree with TRBD1. The CDR3 extends over 14 amino acids. The V and J ends lost 4 bases and 7 bases, in that order; junction bases with no gene match: 8. CDR1 SEHNR and CDR2 FQNEAQ come from the germline V gene (reference sequence). Written as DNA, the CDR3 is TGTGCCAGCAGCTCAGCGGACAGGGAACCTGGCTACACCTTC. Protein sequence: CASSSADREPGYTF.

The chain is built from TRBV7-8 and TRBJ2-3; 9 bases align to TRBD2. Germline V gene sequence: CDR1 SGHVS, CDR2 FQNEAQ. Germline trimming cut 6 bases from V and 6 bases from J; bases unmatched to any gene: 7. This CDR3 region has 14 residues. CDR3 nucleotides: TGTGCCAGCAGGTCTAGCGGGAAGGGTGATACGCAGTATTTT. It translates to CASRSSGKGDTQYF.

At least ten counts were recorded for this clone. The CDR3 here is CATSTGVLAYEQYF. DNA for the CDR3: TGTGCCACCAGCACGGGGGTCCTCGCCTACGAGCAGTACTTC. The chain uses TRBV15 and TRBJ2-7; the D gene is possibly TRBD2 (6 bases). The CDR3 has 14 amino acids. CDR1 LNHNV and CDR2 YYDKDF come from the germline V gene (reference sequence). V was trimmed by 4 bases and J by 2 bases, leaving 12 bases between them.

The genes are TRBV6-5 and TRBJ2-7; no firm D call. This CDR3 is built from 15 residues. The V and J ends lost 7 bases and 1 base respectively, with 17 bases between them. Germline-derived CDR1 and CDR2 are MNHEY and SVGAGI. The DNA for the CDR3 is TGTGCCAGCACCAGTCCAAGGGAAGGTTCCTACGAGCAGTACTTC. This gives the protein CASTSPREGSYEQYF.

The chain links TRBV30 to TRBJ1-1, with D tentatively TRBD1 (6 bases). V lost 5 bases and J 3 bases, leaving 19 bases between the germline ends. CDR1 is GTSNPN, CDR2 SVGIG, per germline (reference sequence). CDR3 size: 15 residues. CDR3 bases: TGTGCCTGGGGAGGAAACGGGGGCGTGCACACTGAAGCTTTCTTT. Translating it yields CAWGGNGGVHTEAFF.

The CDR3 spells CASRIGDNEQFF. The CDR3 coding sequence is TGTGCCAGCAGAATCGGGGACAATGAGCAGTTCTTC. The chain combines TRBV7-9 with TRBJ2-1; the D gene is possibly TRBD2 (5 bases). The germline V gene encodes CDR1 SEHNR and CDR2 FQNEAQ (reference sequence). V was shortened by 6 bases and J by 5 bases, with 8 bases between the two germline ends. The CDR3 sequence is 12 residues long.

V usage is TRBV20-1 and J usage is TRBJ1-2, with D hard to call. V dropped 5 bases and J dropped 8 bases, with 12 bases sitting between them. Germline V gives CDR1 DFQATT, CDR2 SNEGSKA (reference sequence). The CDR3 is 11 residues long. This chain's CDR3 is CSASGRSGYTF. In nucleotides, the CDR3 is TGCAGTGCTTCCGGTCGCTCGGGCTACACCTTC.

V usage is TRBV18 and J usage is TRBJ2-1; no reliable D call. Germline V gene data show CDR1 as KGHSH and CDR2 as LQKENI. V lost 0 bases and J 6 bases, leaving 6 bases between the germline ends. The CDR3 is 13 residues long. CDR3 residues: CASSPPVTNEQFF. In DNA, the CDR3 is TGTGCCAGCTCACCACCGGTAACCAATGAGCAGTTCTTC.

DNA for the CDR3: TGTGCCAGCAGCCCTTCGAGTTCGGGGCGAACTGAAGCTTTCTTT. Its protein is CASSPSSSGRTEAFF. This rearrangement joins TRBV11-1 to TRBJ1-1; tentatively, D is TRBD1 (5 bases). Germline CDR1 SGHAT, CDR2 FQDESV (reference sequence). This CDR3 comprises 15 residues. V lost 5 bases and J lost 5, with 18 bases in between.

This clone was seen more than once but under ten times. The chain couples TRBV4-1 to TRBJ2-2; D is possibly TRBD1 (5 bases). The CDR3 spans 14 residues. CDR1 and CDR2 from the germline V gene are MGHRA and YSYEKL. V lost 0 bases to trimming and J lost 4 bases, with 6 bases between them. CDR3 residues: CASSQDRVTGELFF. The CDR3 nucleotides are TGCGCCAGCAGCCAAGACAGGGTCACCGGGGAGCTGTTTTTT.

The V and J genes are TRBV18 and TRBJ2-1, with TRBD2 matching over 13 bases. The CDR3 loop spans 20 amino acids. Per germline, CDR1 KGHSH and CDR2 LQKENI. The V segment lost 3 bases and the J segment 4 bases; nucleotides outside the gene matches: 15. CDR3 DNA sequence: TGTGCCAGCTCACCGGAAGGGACTAGCGGGAAGGTTCCCGAGTACAATGAGCAGTTCTTC. Protein sequence: CASSPEGTSGKVPEYNEQFF.

The chain has TRBV24-1 and TRBJ2-5; 11 bases align to TRBD1. V was clipped by 0 bases and J by 5 bases; unmatched bases: 1. The length of the CDR3 is 15 residues. Germline V gene lookup returns CDR1 KGHDR and CDR2 SFDVKD. The CDR3, as DNA: TGTGCCACCAGTGATTTGGGACAGGGGGCGGAGACCCAGTACTTC. Protein sequence: CATSDLGQGAETQYF.

The CDR3 sequence: CASSAGQSASYEQYF. In DNA, the CDR3 is TGTGCCAGCAGCGCCGGACAGTCGGCCTCCTACGAGCAGTACTTC. The V and J genes are TRBV9 and TRBJ2-7; tentative D call: TRBD1 (6 bases). Trimming shortened V by 3 bases and J by 0 bases, and 13 bases separated the two germline ends. The CDR3 contains 15 residues. From germline, CDR1 is SGDLS and CDR2 YYNGEE.

The rearrangement joins TRBV11-3 to TRBJ2-1; TRBD2 aligns across 10 bases. The V gene end was trimmed by 4 bases and the J gene end by 7 bases; junction bases not matched to a gene: 7. The germline V gene encodes CDR1 SGHNT and CDR2 YENEEA. CDR3 size: 15 residues. Here the CDR3 reads CASSSSGTSENEQFF. In DNA, the CDR3 is TGTGCCAGCAGCTCCTCCGGGACTAGCGAGAATGAGCAGTTCTTC.

J is TRBJ2-5 and V is TRBV6-2 or TRBV6-3, with D perhaps TRBD2 (5 bases). V lost 6 bases and J lost 5, with 16 bases in between. This CDR3 contains 14 residues. Germline lookup yields CDR1 MNHEY and CDR2 SVGEGT. The chain's CDR3 is CASSLTSSGETQYF. DNA for the CDR3: TGTGCCAGCAGCCTAACTAGTTCTGGGGAGACCCAGTACTTC.

This chain joins TRBV9 and TRBJ1-4, with D maybe TRBD1 (5 bases). V was trimmed by 4 bases and J by 8 bases, leaving 27 bases between them. Germline V gene lookup returns CDR1 SGDLS and CDR2 YYNGEE. The CDR3 length is 18 residues. This CDR3 reads CASSPRPLEGTSGEKLFF. The DNA of the CDR3 is TGTGCCAGCAGCCCCAGACCCCTGGAAGGGACTTCAGGGGAAAAACTGTTTTTT.

V is TRBV27 and J is TRBJ2-7, with D uncertain. V lost 6 bases, J lost 3 bases, and 15 bases lay in between. The CDR3 runs 14 residues. Germline V gene data show CDR1 as MNHEY and CDR2 as SMNVEV (reference sequence). CDR3 amino acids: CASRNPGQNYEQYF. Written as DNA, the CDR3 is TGTGCCAGCAGGAACCCGGGCCAAAACTACGAGCAGTACTTC.

The J gene is TRBJ2-1, the V gene TRBV5-8, with D unclear. Trimming removed 0 bases from V and 14 bases from J, with 9 bases in between. The CDR3 sequence is 11 residues long. Germline assignment: CDR1 SGHTS and CDR2 YDEGEE. CDR3 residues: CASSLVLGEFF. CDR3 coding DNA: TGTGCCAGCAGCTTGGTGCTTGGCGAGTTCTTC.

The chain has TRBV5-1 and TRBJ1-4; perhaps TRBD1 as D (5 bases). Between the trimmed V and J ends, which lost 4 bases and 0 bases, there was a span of 10 bases. Germline assignment: CDR1 SGHRS and CDR2 YFSETQ. This CDR3 contains 15 residues. CDR3 in DNA: TGCGCCAGCAGCCATCGGGACGCAACTAATGAAAAACTGTTTTTT. This encodes CASSHRDATNEKLFF. Supplemented by reference TRBV5-1 and TRBJ1-4, the full variable domain reads KAGVTQTPRYLIKTRGQQVTLSCSPISGHRSVSWYQQTPGQGLQFLFEYFSETQRNKGNFPGRFSGRQFSNSRSEMNVSTLELGDSALYLCASSHRDATNEKLFFGSGTQLSVL.

The rearrangement links TRBV3-1 (or the pseudogene TRBV3-2) to TRBJ1-6; no reliable D call. This CDR3 region has 16 residues. Per the germline V gene, CDR1 is LGHDT and CDR2 is YNNKEL (reference sequence). V shed 4 bases and J shed 5 bases, with 15 bases lying between them. The CDR3 bases are TGTGCCAGCAGCCTTGGCCCGTATGATAATAATTCACCCCTCCACTTT. Translating gives CASSLGPYDNNSPLHF.

This clone was observed once. The rearrangement links TRBV15 to TRBJ2-3, with TRBD2 matching 10 bases. Trimming removed 3 bases from V and 4 bases from J; junction bases left unmatched: 16. This CDR3 comprises 19 residues. Looked up from germline, CDR1 is LNHNV and CDR2 is YYDKDF (reference sequence). CDR3 coding DNA: TGTGCCACCAGCAGGTCCCCTAGCGGGGGCTGGCTTGAGGCAGATACGCAGTATTTT. This codes for CATSRSPSGGWLEADTQYF.

CDR3 amino acids: CASSALTGIKGTEAFF. CDR3 DNA sequence: TGTGCCAGCAGCGCCCTGACAGGGATTAAGGGGACTGAAGCTTTCTTT. This chain links TRBV9 with TRBJ1-1; 7 bases align to TRBD1. Trimming took 3 bases from V and 5 from J; bases not matched to a gene: 13. The length of the CDR3 is 16 residues. Per germline, CDR1 SGDLS and CDR2 YYNGEE.

The genes are TRBV28 and TRBJ1-2; 12 bases align to TRBD1. V was clipped by 1 base and J by 2 bases; unmatched bases: 5. The CDR3 spans 17 residues. The germline V gene has CDR1 MDHEN and CDR2 SYDVKM. The CDR3 loop is CASSLSGTGGGNYGYTF. CDR3 bases: TGTGCCAGCAGTTTATCCGGGACAGGGGGCGGGAACTATGGCTACACCTTC.